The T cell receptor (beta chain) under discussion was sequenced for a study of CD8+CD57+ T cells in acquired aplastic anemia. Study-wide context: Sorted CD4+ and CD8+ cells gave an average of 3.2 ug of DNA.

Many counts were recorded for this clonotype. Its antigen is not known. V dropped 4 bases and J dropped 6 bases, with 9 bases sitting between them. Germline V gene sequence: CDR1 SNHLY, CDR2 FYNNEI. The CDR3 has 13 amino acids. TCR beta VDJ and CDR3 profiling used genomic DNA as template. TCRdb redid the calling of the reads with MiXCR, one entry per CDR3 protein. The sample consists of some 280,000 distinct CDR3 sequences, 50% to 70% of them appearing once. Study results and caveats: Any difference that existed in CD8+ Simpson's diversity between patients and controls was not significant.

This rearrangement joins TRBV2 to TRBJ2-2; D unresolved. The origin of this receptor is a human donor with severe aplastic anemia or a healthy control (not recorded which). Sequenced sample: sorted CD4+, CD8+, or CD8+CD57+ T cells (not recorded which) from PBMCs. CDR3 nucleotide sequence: TGTGCCAGCAGTGTGATCGGGCCCGGGGAGCTGTTTTTT. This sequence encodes CASSVIGPGELFF.